These 8 T cell receptor beta chains came from one sample sequenced in a study of cytomegalovirus exposure and HLA in healthy donors. Primers included in the PCR were 60 Vbeta and 13 Jbeta primers. TCRdb keeps only in-frame clones here, not all; method: immunoSEQ multiplex PCR. The sample comprises 130,000 to 150,000 clones, almost 85% of which are singletons, and around a tenth rests with the top ten. Specimen: PBMCs. The source is a woman aged 55 to 70 in good health and CMV-seropositive.

V usage is TRBV5-4 and J usage is TRBJ2-1; TRBD2 matches at 7 bases. The V segment lost 4 bases and the J segment 6 bases; nucleotides outside the gene matches: 7. The CDR3 is 14 amino acids. CDR1 is SGHNT and CDR2 is YYREEE in the germline V gene (reference sequence). The CDR3 DNA sequence: TGTGCCAGCAGCGAAGAAATAGCGGGCAATGAGCAGTTCTTC. Protein sequence: CASSEEIAGNEQFF.

The chain couples TRBV23-1 to TRBJ1-2, with D possibly TRBD1 on 5 matching bases. TRBV23-1 belongs to the ORF category, with a function that is uncertain. Deletions cut 0 bases from V and 9 bases from J, with 17 bases between. The CDR3 is 15 amino acids. The DNA for the CDR3 is TGCGCCAGCAGTCAATCGAGGGGACTGCCTAAGTGCTACACCTTC. Protein: CASSQSRGLPKCYTF.

The chain couples TRBV4-1 to TRBJ2-6, with TRBD2 identical over 8 bases. V trimming: 2 bases; J trimming: 3 bases; junction bases outside the gene matches: 6. Germline-derived CDR1 and CDR2 are MGHRA and YSYEKL. This CDR3 region has 17 residues. The CDR3 is CASSQYGGGSGANVLTF. CDR3 coding DNA: TGCGCCAGCAGCCAATACGGGGGGGGAAGTGGGGCCAACGTCCTGACTTTC.

This clone occurred once. J is TRBJ1-1 and V is TRBV30, with 7 nucleotides matching TRBD1. Germline V CDR1 and CDR2: GTSNPN, SVGIG (reference sequence). CDR3 size: 12 residues. The V gene end was trimmed by 4 bases and the J gene end by 7 bases; junction bases not matched to a gene: 6. CDR3 residues: CAWIEGAVEAFF. The CDR3 region has the DNA TGTGCCTGGATAGAGGGGGCGGTTGAAGCTTTCTTT.

The chain joins TRBV5-4 to TRBJ1-2, with D perhaps matching TRBD1 (6 bases). This CDR3 region has 14 residues. Per the germline V gene, CDR1 is SGHNT and CDR2 is YYREEE (reference sequence). Deletions cut 3 bases from V and 8 bases from J, with 17 bases between. The CDR3 reads CASSSTGRGDGYTF. The CDR3 nucleotides are TGTGCCAGCAGCTCCACAGGGAGGGGGGACGGCTACACCTTC. The variable domain in full, with the rest retrieved from reference TRBV5-4 and TRBJ1-2, is ETGVTQSPTHLIKTRGQQVTLRCSSQSGHNTVSWYQQALGQGPQFIFQYYREEENGRGNFPPRFSGLQFPNYSSELNVNALELDDSALYLCASSSTGRGDGYTFGSGTRLTVV.

This chain links TRBV7-2 with TRBJ2-1; D is unclear. CDR3 length: 14 amino acids. Trimming pared 5 bases from V and 6 bases from J, leaving 14 bases between. Germline values: CDR1 SGHTA, CDR2 FQGNSA. In nucleotides, the CDR3 is TGTGCCAGCAGCAAAGAGGCGTCGTCCAATGAGCAGTTCTTC. Protein product: CASSKEASSNEQFF.

The rearrangement joins TRBV5-4 to TRBJ2-5; TRBD1 is a possible D gene (6 bases). Per germline, CDR1 SGHNT and CDR2 YYREEE (reference sequence). This CDR3 contains 14 residues. The V and J ends lost 0 bases and 3 bases respectively, with 9 bases between them. CDR3 loop: CASSLGGREETQYF. In DNA form, the CDR3 reads TGTGCCAGCAGCTTGGGGGGGCGGGAAGAGACCCAGTACTTC. Drawing the rest from reference TRBV5-4 and TRBJ2-5, the complete variable domain is ETGVTQSPTHLIKTRGQQVTLRCSSQSGHNTVSWYQQALGQGPQFIFQYYREEENGRGNFPPRFSGLQFPNYSSELNVNALELDDSALYLCASSLGGREETQYFGPGTRLLVL.

J is TRBJ2-3 and V is TRBV4-1, with TRBD2 matching over 14 bases. The CDR3 loop spans 17 amino acids. Trimming took 1 base from V and 6 from J; bases not matched to a gene: 6. CDR1 is MGHRA, CDR2 YSYEKL, per germline. The DNA for the CDR3 is TGCGCCAGCAGCCAAGTGGGACTAGCGGGGGAAAGGGATACGCAGTATTTT. Translation gives CASSQVGLAGERDTQYF.